Described below is a single T cell receptor beta chain sequence and its context. CDR1 is MNHNS and CDR2 is SASEGT in the germline V gene. CDR3 length equals 14 residues. V lost 3 bases and J lost 8, with 16 bases in between. Generated by immunoSEQ multiplex PCR, the TCRdb table keeps only in-frame clones and is missing some. The table lists about 170,000 clones, about nine tenths of them singletons. This entry comes from a study of blood T cell repertoires in COVID-19. As for the study in general: The cDNA or gDNA used as material had been derived from T cells, B-cell-depleted T cells, or PBMCs.

Material for sequencing was peripheral blood. The chain has TRBV6-1 and TRBJ1-2, with no clear D. The receptor was isolated from a woman in her forties or fifties with acute or convalescent COVID-19. The CDR3 loop reads CASSDEPMASGYTF. In DNA, the CDR3 is TGTGCCAGCAGTGACGAACCGATGGCCTCGGGCTACACCTTC.